Included here is one T cell receptor beta chain sequence, with context. Its antigen remains undetermined. Base qualities are not at hand, and no much larger clone is one base apart. The library relied on 5' RACE. TCRdb records Illumina HiSeq 2000 as the sequencer. A universal primer binding site was added through template switching, and the final cDNA carried a unique molecular identifier so that TCR cDNA molecules could be counted accurately. Specific primers in the conserved constant-segment region were used to synthesize first-strand cDNA for TCR alpha and beta chains. To control for contamination, each cDNA library was double barcoded with a SMART-Mk sample barcode plus Illumina barcodes. Two successive PCR steps introduced TruSeq adapter sequences along with Illumina sample barcodes. The Illumina HiSeq platform was used with custom primers to sequence TCR alpha and beta cDNA libraries. The published analysis was carried out like this. Unique molecular identifiers were extracted from raw reads with MiGEC, and CDR3 positions were determined with MiXCR. For each individual, recombination models were inferred using an EM algorithm with the repgenHMM and IGoR tools. The analysis of shared clonotypes was done with the tcR package in R, with sharing normalized by the product of cloneset sizes. Out-of-frame nonproductive sequences were analyzed to study raw recombination free of thymic and clonal selection effects. The public reads were reanalyzed by TCRdb: fastp trimming at Q25, MiXCR alignment, in-frame beta chains only. Identical CDR3 proteins give one entry, which carries the most common genes and DNA. These V and J calls rely on TCRdb rather than the paper's analysis. The sample records about 530,000 distinct CDR3 sequences, around 22% of which are singletons. The ten largest account for around 0.5% of the sample.

V and J are truncated by 4 bases and 0 bases respectively, leaving an intervening sequence of 14 bases. The germline V gene provides CDR1 SGHRS and CDR2 YFSETQ. Inclusive of the bounding cysteine and phenylalanine, the CDR3 is 16 residues long. The entry retains the CDR3 DNA only, 48 bases that are in frame from base 1. This sample is part of a study of identical twins (TCRdb year 2016). A note on the overall study: To test whether fetal clonotypes persist, the study used deep sequencing on TCR alpha and beta repertoires from monozygotic twins, unrelated adults of various ages, and cord blood. To rule out contamination, replicate twin experiments were performed at different times with different library preparation protocols. The study at large found these results: Abundant cord blood beta clonotypes had fewer insertions, young adult naive repertoires showed a similar but weaker trend, and memory repertoires showed no such trend. Because the same donors could not be followed over many years, conclusions were based on cross-sectional statistical analysis. Zero-insertion analyses could be partly confounded by invariant T cells such as MAIT and iNKT, though diverse VJ usage argued against such confounding for most clonotypes. In monozygotic twins, recombination models systematically underestimated out-of-frame TCR alpha sharing, but the models matched the sharing seen between unrelated individuals. Excess twin sharing in beta out-of-frame sequences was weaker because fewer shared sequences lowered the signal-to-noise ratio. Compared with coincidental sharing between unrelated individuals, out-of-frame TCR alpha sequences shared between twins had an excess of sequences with low generation probability.

Every donor was a healthy Caucasian. The twin cohort consisted of three pairs of female monozygotic twins, all aged about 18 to 29 years. CD4+ and CD8+ T cell populations were isolated with positive isolation kits from Invitrogen. The same data also went into a second study, on yellow fever vaccine responses in identical twins. In that second paper, the authors write: According to the authors, the vaccine-induced T cell response in identical twins seemed to be partly convergent and partly specific to each individual. In identical twins, the study followed T cell clones that responded to the vaccine with precision.

The sample was CD4+ T cells sorted from blood. This TCR was sampled from a young woman in good health. The V and J segments used are TRBV5-1 and TRBJ2-1; there is no confident call for the D gene. The nucleotide sequence is TGCGCCAGCAGCCCAGCTCCGGCTAGCTCCTACAATGAGCAGTTCTTC. Its translation reads: CASSPAPASSYNEQFF.